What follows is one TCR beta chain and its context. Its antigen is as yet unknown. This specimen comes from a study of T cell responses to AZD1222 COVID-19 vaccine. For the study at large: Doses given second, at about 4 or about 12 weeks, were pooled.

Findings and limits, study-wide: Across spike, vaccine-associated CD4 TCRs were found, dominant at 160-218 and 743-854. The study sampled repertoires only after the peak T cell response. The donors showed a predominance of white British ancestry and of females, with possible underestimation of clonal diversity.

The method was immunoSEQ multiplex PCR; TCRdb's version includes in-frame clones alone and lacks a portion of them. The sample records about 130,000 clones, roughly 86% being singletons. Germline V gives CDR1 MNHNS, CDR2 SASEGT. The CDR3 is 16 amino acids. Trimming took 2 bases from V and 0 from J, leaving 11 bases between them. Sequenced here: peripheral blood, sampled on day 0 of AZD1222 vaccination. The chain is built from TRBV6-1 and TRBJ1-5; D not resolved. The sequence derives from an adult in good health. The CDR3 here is CASSELIGSSNQPQHF. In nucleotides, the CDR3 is TGTGCCAGCAGTGAATTAATAGGGAGTAGCAATCAGCCCCAGCATTTT.